This entry describes one T cell receptor (beta chain). Its cognate antigen is unknown. This sample is part of a study of T-cell memory formation after mild COVID-19. Study results and limitations: Cross-reactive memory seemingly joined, as some responding clones were found in pre-infection memory.

TCRdb re-called the 5' RACE reads with MiXCR, one entry per CDR3 protein. The sample includes 110,000 or so distinct CDR3 sequences, 20% to 25% seen only once; the top ten take approximately 40%. This receptor was identified in a man between 18 and 29 years old who had mild COVID-19 (a few samples of this study predate the infection). Cell type and time point are not known. Sequencing was carried out using PBMCs or a T cell subset sorted from them (not recorded which).

CDR3 loop: CASSSAGGNYEQYF. CDR3 DNA sequence: TGTGCCAGCAGTTCGGCAGGGGGCAACTACGAGCAGTACTTC. The chain joins TRBV27 to TRBJ2-7; TRBD1 matches at 8 bases. The CDR3 covers 14 residues. The germline V gene encodes CDR1 MNHEY and CDR2 SMNVEV (reference sequence). The J segment lost 3 bases and the V segment lost 4 bases, leaving 5 bases of the junction unmatched.